Sequencing of this T cell receptor beta chain was carried out in a study of brain T cells in children with intractable seizures. Whole-study findings and limits: Pre-surgery blood may have been undersampled, hiding some clones.

The length of the CDR3 is 11 residues. Trimming removed 6 bases at V and 2 bases at J, with 5 bases between. The germline V gene encodes CDR1 SNHLY and CDR2 FYNNEI. A note on this clone: Its antigen is still unknown.

The assay was immunoSEQ multiplex PCR, and TCRdb's table has in-frame clones only and misses some. The sample shows about 110,000 clones, 94% of them seen only once. Only cases whose brain tissue showed the highest T cell transcript signatures were sequenced. Before surgery, patients took at least one anti-epileptic drug. The specimen comprised peripheral blood, sampled at surgery. The receptor was derived from a boy in the first two years of life with hemimegalencephaly and intractable seizures. The chain has TRBV2 and TRBJ2-7; D remains ambiguous. CDR3 sequence reads: CASSQPYEQYF. For the CDR3, the DNA is TGTGCCAGCAGCCAGCCCTACGAGCAGTACTTC.